The 3 T cell receptor beta chains below come from one sample, sequenced in a study of CD8 T cells in ankylosing spondylitis. Each CDR3 protein is one row after TCRdb ran MiXCR on the 5' RACE reads. Here the sample spans 270,000 or so distinct CDR3 sequences, 18% being singletons. The specimen was blood, either unsorted or a sorted T cell fraction (not recorded which). The receptors originated from a male donor with ankylosing spondylitis or in good health (not recorded which).

The CDR3 region is CASRESGFGNEQFF. DNA for the CDR3: TGCGCCAGCAGGGAGTCTGGCTTCGGCAATGAGCAGTTCTTC. The chain combines TRBV5-1 with TRBJ2-1; no reliable D call. Germline assignment: CDR1 SGHRS and CDR2 YFSETQ. The CDR3 length is 14 residues. With 5 bases removed from V and 6 bases from J, the gap between germline ends came to 15 bases.

The rearrangement uses TRBV19 and TRBJ2-7, with 7 positions matching TRBD2. V lost 4 bases, J lost 4 bases, and 4 bases stayed unmatched. Germline CDR1 reads LNHDA; CDR2 reads SQIVND (reference sequence). The CDR3 runs to 13 residues. The CDR3 is CASSTAGTYEQYF. CDR3 nucleotide sequence: TGTGCCAGTAGTACAGCGGGGACTTACGAGCAGTACTTC.

This clonotype was seen more than once but under ten times. V gene TRBV2 combines with J gene TRBJ2-3; weak D call: TRBD2 (5 bases). The V gene lost 9 bases and the J gene lost 5 bases, with 6 bases spanning the gap. CDR3 length: 10 amino acids. Germline lookup yields CDR1 SNHLY and CDR2 FYNNEI. DNA for the CDR3: TGTGCCAGACGGGGAGATACGCAGTATTTT. It codes for CARRGDTQYF.